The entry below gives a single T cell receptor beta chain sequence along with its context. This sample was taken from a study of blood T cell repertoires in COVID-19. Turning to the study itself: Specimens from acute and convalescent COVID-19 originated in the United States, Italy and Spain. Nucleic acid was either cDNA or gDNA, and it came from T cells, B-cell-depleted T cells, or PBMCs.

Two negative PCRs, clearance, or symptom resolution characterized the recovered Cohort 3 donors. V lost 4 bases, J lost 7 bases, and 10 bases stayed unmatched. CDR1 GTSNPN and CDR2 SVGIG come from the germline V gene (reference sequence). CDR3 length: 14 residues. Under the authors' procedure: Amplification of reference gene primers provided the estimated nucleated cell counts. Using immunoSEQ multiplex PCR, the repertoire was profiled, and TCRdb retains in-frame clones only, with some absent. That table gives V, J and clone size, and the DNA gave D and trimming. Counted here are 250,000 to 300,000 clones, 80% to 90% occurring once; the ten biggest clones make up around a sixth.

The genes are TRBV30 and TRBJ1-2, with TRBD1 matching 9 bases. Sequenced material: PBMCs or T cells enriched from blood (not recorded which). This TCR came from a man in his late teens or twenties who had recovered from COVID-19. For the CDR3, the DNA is TGTGCCTGGATTCCGACAGGGGGATCTGGTGGCTACACCTTC. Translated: CAWIPTGGSGGYTF.